The T cell receptor beta chain described here comes from a study of cytomegalovirus exposure and HLA in healthy donors. Details on this clone: Its target is not known.

The CDR3 length is 17 residues. CDR1 LNHNV and CDR2 YYDKDF come from the germline V gene (reference sequence). The V gene end was trimmed by 5 bases and the J gene end by 1 base; junction bases not matched to a gene: 11. The PCR contained 60 Vbeta and 13 Jbeta primers. Data came from immunoSEQ multiplex PCR; TCRdb stores just in-frame clones and leaves some out. The sample has some 180,000 clones; over 75% are singletons. Study-wide results and limits: Most TCR sequences were seen very rarely across donors, but some public TCRs occurred in many. Researchers counted around 170 TCR beta chains as cytomegalovirus-associated.

The TCR originated in a girl under three years old in good health and CMV-seronegative. The sequenced sample consisted of PBMCs. The rearrangement joins TRBV15 to TRBJ2-1, with 7 bases that match TRBD2. The CDR3, as DNA: TGTGCCACCAGCCCCCTAGACCGCGGGAGATCCTACAATGAGCAGTTCTTC. Amino acids: CATSPLDRGRSYNEQFF.